This TCR beta chain was retrieved from a study of blood T cell repertoires in COVID-19. Overall study context: Some COVID-19 samples were acute and others convalescent; all came from the United States, Italy and Spain. PBMCs, B-cell-depleted T cells, or T cells provided the cDNA or gDNA that made up the material.

The authors' processing: Amplified reference gene primers provided the basis for estimating nucleated cell counts. Sequenced by immunoSEQ multiplex PCR; TCRdb stores in-frame clones only, minus some. That table is the source of V, J and clone size, and D and trimming were worked out from the DNA. The table shows 540,000 or so clones, with around nine tenths occurring only once. The Seattle patients, enrolled during active infection, were followed longitudinally. Germline CDR1 MNHEY, CDR2 SVGAGI. V dropped 11 bases and J dropped 7 bases, with 20 bases sitting between them. The CDR3 extends over 14 amino acids.

Sequencing was performed on peripheral blood. The V and J genes are TRBV6-5 and TRBJ1-4, with D perhaps TRBD1 (5 bases). The source is a woman aged 45-59 years with COVID-19, enrolled during active disease. The CDR3 coding sequence is TGTGCCGGCCGGAGGGGCCATGGGAGTGAAAAACTGTTTTTT. It is translated as CAGRRGHGSEKLFF.